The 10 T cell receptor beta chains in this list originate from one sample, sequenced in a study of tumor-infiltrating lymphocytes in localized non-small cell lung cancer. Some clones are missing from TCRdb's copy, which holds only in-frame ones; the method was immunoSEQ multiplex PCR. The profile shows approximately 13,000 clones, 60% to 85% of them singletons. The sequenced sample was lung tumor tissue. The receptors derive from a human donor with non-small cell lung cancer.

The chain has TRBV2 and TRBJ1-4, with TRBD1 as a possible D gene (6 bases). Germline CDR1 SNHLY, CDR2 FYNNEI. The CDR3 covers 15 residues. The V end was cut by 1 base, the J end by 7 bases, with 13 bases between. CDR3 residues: CASSEGGQGGEKLFF. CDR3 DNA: TGTGCCAGCAGTGAAGGGGGGCAGGGAGGTGAAAAACTGTTTTTT.

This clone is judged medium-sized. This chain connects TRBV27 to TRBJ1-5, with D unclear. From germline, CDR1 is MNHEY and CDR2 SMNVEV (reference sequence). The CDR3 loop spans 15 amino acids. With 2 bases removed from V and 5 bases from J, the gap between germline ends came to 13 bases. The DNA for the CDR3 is TGTGCCAGCAGTTTAGATGGAACGGGTTATCAGCCCCAGCATTTT. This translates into CASSLDGTGYQPQHF.

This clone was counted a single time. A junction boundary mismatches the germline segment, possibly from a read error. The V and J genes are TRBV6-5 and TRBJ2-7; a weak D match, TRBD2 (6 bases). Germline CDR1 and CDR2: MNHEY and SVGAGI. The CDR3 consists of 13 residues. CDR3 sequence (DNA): TGTGCCATCAGTGAGGGGAGGAAGTACGAGCAGTACTTC. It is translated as CAISEGRKYEQYF.

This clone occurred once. The CDR3 region has the DNA TGTGCCAGCAGCTTATCCGGGAATCAGCCCCAGCATTTT. Protein product: CASSLSGNQPQHF. The chain employs TRBV7-2 and TRBJ1-5; D uncertain. Germline V gene sequence: CDR1 SGHTA, CDR2 FQGNSA. This CDR3 is 13 amino acids long. Trimming removed 2 bases at V and 4 bases at J, with 6 bases between.

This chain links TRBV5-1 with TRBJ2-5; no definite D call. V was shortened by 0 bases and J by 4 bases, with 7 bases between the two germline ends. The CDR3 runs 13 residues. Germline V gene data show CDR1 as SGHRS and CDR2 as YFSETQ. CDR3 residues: CASSLAGLETQYF. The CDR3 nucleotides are TGCGCCAGCAGCTTGGCTGGTTTAGAGACCCAGTACTTC.

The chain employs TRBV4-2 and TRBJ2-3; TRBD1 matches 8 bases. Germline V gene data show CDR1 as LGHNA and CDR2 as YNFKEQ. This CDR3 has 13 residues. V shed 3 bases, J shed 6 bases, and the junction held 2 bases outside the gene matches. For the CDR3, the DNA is TGTGCCAGCAGCCAGAACAGGGGGGATACGCAGTATTTT. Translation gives CASSQNRGDTQYF.

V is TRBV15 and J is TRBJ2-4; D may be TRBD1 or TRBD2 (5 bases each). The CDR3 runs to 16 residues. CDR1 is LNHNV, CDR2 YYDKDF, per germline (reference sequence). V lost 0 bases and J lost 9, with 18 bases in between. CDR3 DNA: TGTGCCACCAGCAGAGAACCAGGGTGGGGAGATGTCATTCAGTACTTC. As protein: CATSREPGWGDVIQYF.

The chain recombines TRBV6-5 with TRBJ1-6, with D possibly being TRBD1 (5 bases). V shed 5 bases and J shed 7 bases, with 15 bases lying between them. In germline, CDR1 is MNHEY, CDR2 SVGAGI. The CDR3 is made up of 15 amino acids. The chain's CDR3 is CASSPSTVANSPLHF. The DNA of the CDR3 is TGTGCCAGCAGTCCGTCGACAGTAGCCAATTCACCCCTCCACTTT.

The CDR3 bases are TGTGCCAGCAGCTTAGATGGGTGGGGGTCTTCCAACTACGAGCAGTACTTC. It specifies CASSLDGWGSSNYEQYF. V gene TRBV11-2 combines with J gene TRBJ2-7; TRBD1 or TRBD2 may be the D gene (5 bases each). There are 17 residues in the CDR3. Germline CDR1 SGHAT, CDR2 FQNNGV. The V and J ends lost 0 bases and 3 bases respectively, with 18 bases between them.

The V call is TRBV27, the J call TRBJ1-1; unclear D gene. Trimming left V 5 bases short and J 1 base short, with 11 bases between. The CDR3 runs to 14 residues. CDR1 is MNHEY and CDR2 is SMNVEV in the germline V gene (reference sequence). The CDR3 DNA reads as TGTGCCAGCAGTCCCCGGAGGCAGAACACTGAAGCTTTCTTT. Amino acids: CASSPRRQNTEAFF.